Following are 7 T cell receptor beta chains from one sample sequenced in a study of cytomegalovirus exposure and HLA in healthy donors. The PCR used 60 Vbeta and 13 Jbeta primers. Sequencing was performed with immunoSEQ multiplex PCR; in TCRdb, only in-frame clones are kept and a portion is missing. Here the sample spans 80,000 or so clones, around 10% being singletons. Sequenced material: PBMCs. Source of these receptors: a man aged 55 to 70 in good health and CMV-seropositive.

This rearrangement joins TRBV30 to TRBJ1-1; 7 bases are a match to TRBD1. Looked up from germline, CDR1 is GTSNPN and CDR2 is SVGIG (reference sequence). CDR3 size: 14 residues. V lost 2 bases and J lost 8; bases outside the gene matches: 11. The CDR3 DNA is TGTGCCTGGAGTCCGCCTCTTGGGACAGTCGAAGCTTTCTTT. The encoded protein is CAWSPPLGTVEAFF.

This clone was detected a few times. V usage is TRBV6-5 and J usage is TRBJ1-1, with D unclear. Trimming shortened V by 2 bases and J by 1 base, and 8 bases separated the two germline ends. This CDR3 region has 14 residues. CDR1 is MNHEY, CDR2 SVGAGI, per germline. The CDR3 loop is CASSYMARNTEAFF. The CDR3 bases are TGTGCCAGCAGTTACATGGCCCGGAACACTGAAGCTTTCTTT.

This clone was detected a few times. J is TRBJ2-5 and V is TRBV5-1, with D perhaps TRBD1 (7 bases). V dropped 0 bases and J dropped 9 bases, with 15 bases sitting between them. Germline V CDR1 and CDR2: SGHRS, YFSETQ. The CDR3 length is 14 residues. The CDR3 bases are TGCGCCAGCAGCTTGGCAGGGGGGTGGGAGGCCCAGTACTTC. It specifies CASSLAGGWEAQYF. Based on the CDR3 plus reference TRBV5-1 and TRBJ2-5, the full variable domain is KAGVTQTPRYLIKTRGQQVTLSCSPISGHRSVSWYQQTPGQGLQFLFEYFSETQRNKGNFPGRFSGRQFSNSRSEMNVSTLELGDSALYLCASSLAGGWEAQYFGPGTRLLVL.

The chain couples TRBV19 to TRBJ1-4; D is possibly TRBD1 (5 bases). V lost 7 bases and J 0 bases, leaving 9 bases between the germline ends. This CDR3 contains 14 residues. Germline assignment: CDR1 LNHDA and CDR2 SQIVND (reference sequence). The CDR3 sequence is CASKDKPTNEKLFF. The DNA of the CDR3 is TGTGCCAGTAAGGACAAACCAACTAATGAAAAACTGTTTTTT. Variable domain in full (rest from reference TRBV19 and TRBJ1-4): DGGITQSPKYLFRKEGQNVTLSCEQNLNHDAMYWYRQDPGQGLRLIYYSQIVNDFQKGDIAEGYSVSREKKESFPLTVTSAQKNPTAFYLCASKDKPTNEKLFFGSGTQLSVL.

This clone was found a few times. The chain recombines TRBV5-1 with TRBJ1-5; D may be TRBD1 (6 bases). The CDR3 sequence is 14 residues long. V gave up 0 bases and J gave up 4 bases, with 8 bases separating them. Germline CDR1 reads SGHRS; CDR2 reads YFSETQ. CDR3 sequence (DNA): TGCGCCAGCAGCTTGGGGACAGCAAATCAGCCCCAGCATTTT. It specifies CASSLGTANQPQHF.

The V call is TRBV6-1, the J call TRBJ1-1, with a weak D call TRBD1 (5 bases). The CDR3 has 13 amino acids. Looked up from germline, CDR1 is MNHNS and CDR2 is SASEGT. The V end lost 3 bases, the J end lost 4 bases, and 9 bases lay between the germline ends. DNA for the CDR3: TGTGCCAGCAGTGATCTGACAGTCACTGAAGCTTTCTTT. It specifies CASSDLTVTEAFF.

The rearrangement uses TRBV9 and TRBJ1-1; the D is unclear. The CDR3 consists of 15 residues. Trimming removed 4 bases at V and 1 base at J, with 14 bases between. Germline loops: CDR1 SGDLS, CDR2 YYNGEE. The CDR3 region is CASSPYEGRNTEAFF. In DNA, the CDR3 is TGTGCCAGCAGCCCTTACGAGGGAAGGAACACTGAAGCTTTCTTT.